These 28 T cell receptor beta chains came from one sample sequenced in a study of blood T cell repertoires in COVID-19 (dated by TCRdb to between 2020 and 2021). The method was the immunoSEQ multiplex PCR assay. TCRdb mirrors the immuneACCESS table, restricted to in-frame sequences. Some clones are absent from its copies; in checked studies, under half trace to an unresolved V gene, and the reason for the others is unknown. In all, the sample holds more than 85,000 clones, and less than 80% of those were seen once. The ten largest clones represent approximately 4.4% of the sample. Sequenced material: peripheral blood. Receptor source: a woman aged 50 to 60 with acute or convalescent COVID-19.

The chain joins TRBV7-2 to TRBJ1-4, with D perhaps TRBD1 (5 bases). The CDR3 totals 16 residues. V lost 4 bases to trimming and J lost 8 bases, with 20 bases between them. Germline V gene data show CDR1 as SGHTA and CDR2 as FQGNSA. CDR3 protein: CASSSGRARPLEKLFF. The CDR3, as DNA: TGTGCCAGCAGCTCCGGCAGGGCCAGGCCCCTGGAAAAACTGTTTTTT.

The chain couples TRBV29-1 to TRBJ1-2; TRBD1 agrees at 9 bases. The germline CDR1 and CDR2 sequences are SQVTM and ANQGSEA. V lost 6 bases, J lost 3 bases, and 2 bases stayed unmatched. The CDR3 is 12 amino acids. This CDR3 reads CSVRQGDYGYTF. In DNA, the CDR3 is TGCAGCGTACGACAGGGGGACTATGGCTACACCTTC. The variable domain in full, with the rest retrieved from reference TRBV29-1 and TRBJ1-2, is SAVISQKPSRDICQRGTSLTIQCQVDSQVTMMFWYRQQPGQSLTLIATANQGSEATYESGFVIDKFPISRPNLTFSTLTVSNMSPEDSSIYLCSVRQGDYGYTFGSGTRLTVV.

This chain connects TRBV28 to TRBJ1-2; D may be TRBD1 (6 bases). Trimming removed 4 bases from V and 8 bases from J, with 20 bases in between. The CDR3 extends over 15 amino acids. Germline V gene lookup returns CDR1 MDHEN and CDR2 SYDVKM. DNA for the CDR3: TGTGCCAGCAGTTCCCCTCCAGGGGCTCCTGGCGGCTACACCTTC. As protein: CASSSPPGAPGGYTF.

The chain combines TRBV28 with TRBJ1-1; perhaps TRBD1 as D (5 bases). Trimming shortened V by 5 bases and J by 4 bases, and 17 bases separated the two germline ends. The CDR3 is 15 amino acids. Germline lookup yields CDR1 MDHEN and CDR2 SYDVKM. The CDR3 nucleotides read TGTGCCAGCAGTCCTTCGGGGGGAAGTGGCACTGAAGCTTTCTTT. This translates into CASSPSGGSGTEAFF.

V gene TRBV6-4 combines with J gene TRBJ1-1; D unresolved. V lost 3 bases and J 0 bases, leaving 11 bases between the germline ends. Germline V CDR1 and CDR2: MRHNA, SNTAGT. The CDR3 spans 15 residues. This CDR3 reads CASSEFGLMNTEAFF. The DNA for the CDR3 is TGTGCCAGCAGTGAATTCGGACTCATGAACACTGAAGCTTTCTTT.

This clone showed up many times. V is TRBV6-5 and J is TRBJ1-1; unclear D gene. Per germline, CDR1 MNHEY and CDR2 SVGAGI. This CDR3 has 11 residues. Trimming took 6 bases from V and 3 from J, leaving 5 bases between them. CDR3 DNA sequence: TGTGCCAGCAGGAGTCACACTGAAGCTTTCTTT. Protein: CASRSHTEAFF.

This clone appeared a single time. This chain links TRBV6-5 with TRBJ1-2; tentative D call: TRBD1 (5 bases). Trimming removed 6 bases at V and 7 bases at J, with 12 bases between. The germline V gene encodes CDR1 MNHEY and CDR2 SVGAGI. CDR3 length: 12 residues. In DNA form, the CDR3 reads TGTGCCAGCAGGCGGTCTCAGGGTGGCTACACCTTC. Encoded protein: CASRRSQGGYTF.

This clone was recorded a few times. The chain has TRBV7-9 and TRBJ1-4, with TRBD1 identical over 7 bases. Per the germline V gene, CDR1 is SEHNR and CDR2 is FQNEAQ (reference sequence). This CDR3 spans 15 amino acids. Trimming took 5 bases from V and 8 from J; bases not matched to a gene: 11. CDR3 residues: CASSPSDRVGEKLFF. CDR3 nucleotides: TGTGCCAGCAGCCCTAGTGACAGGGTAGGGGAAAAACTGTTTTTT.

This chain joins TRBV9 and TRBJ1-1; 7 bases match TRBD1. The CDR3 is 14 residues long. CDR1 and CDR2 from the germline V gene are SGDLS and YYNGEE. The V segment lost 0 bases and the J segment 8 bases; nucleotides outside the gene matches: 7. Here the CDR3 DNA reads TGTGCCAGCAGCGTAGACAAGGGGGCGCGGGAAGCTTTCTTT. Protein: CASSVDKGAREAFF. Drawing the rest from reference TRBV9 and TRBJ1-1, the complete variable domain is DSGVTQTPKHLITATGQRVTLRCSPRSGDLSVYWYQQSLDQGLQFLIQYYNGEERAKGNILERFSAQQFPDLHSELNLSSLELGDSALYFCASSVDKGAREAFFGQGTRLTVV.

This clone was seen more than once but under ten times. The rearrangement joins TRBV6-2 or TRBV6-3 to TRBJ2-7, with TRBD1 matching over 7 bases. Germline loops: CDR1 MNHEY, CDR2 SVGEGT. V trimming: 6 bases; J trimming: 5 bases; junction bases outside the gene matches: 7. CDR3 length: 13 residues. DNA of the CDR3: TGTGCCAGCAGCGCCGGGACAGAGGACGAGCAGTACTTC. This encodes CASSAGTEDEQYF.

The chain recombines TRBV27 with TRBJ2-7, with 9 bases that match TRBD2. V was pared by 5 bases and J by 0 bases, with 8 bases of the junction left unmatched. This CDR3 is built from 16 residues. Germline CDR1 is MNHEY and CDR2 is SMNVEV (reference sequence). CDR3 DNA: TGTGCCAGCAGTGGGGGTAGCGGGGGCCGCTCCTACGAGCAGTACTTC. This sequence encodes CASSGGSGGRSYEQYF.

The V call is TRBV19, the J call TRBJ2-6, with 8 positions matching TRBD1. Germline CDR1 is LNHDA and CDR2 is SQIVND (reference sequence). The CDR3 is 16 amino acids. The V and J ends lost 4 bases and 2 bases, in that order; junction bases with no gene match: 4. The CDR3 DNA sequence: TGTGCCAGTAGTAAGGACAGGGCGGCTGGGGCCAACGTCCTGACTTTC. Its translation is CASSKDRAAGANVLTF.

This sequence joins TRBV7-9 and TRBJ1-4; no clear D. From germline, CDR1 is SEHNR and CDR2 FQNEAQ (reference sequence). The CDR3 sequence is 14 residues long. With 5 bases removed from V and 8 bases from J, the gap between germline ends came to 15 bases. The CDR3 spells CASSPGVVREKLFF. CDR3 nucleotide sequence: TGTGCCAGCAGCCCCGGGGTAGTGCGAGAAAAACTGTTTTTT.

The genes are TRBV7-8 and TRBJ1-2; 9 bases map to TRBD1. The CDR3 extends over 16 amino acids. From germline, CDR1 is SGHVS and CDR2 FQNEAQ. V lost 2 bases to trimming and J lost 5 bases; unmatched junction nucleotides: 9. In DNA form, the CDR3 reads TGTGCCAGCAGCTTAACCCTCTGGACAGGGGTGTATGGCTACACCTTC. Translation gives CASSLTLWTGVYGYTF.

The chain has TRBV3-1 (or the pseudogene TRBV3-2) and TRBJ2-2; D possibly corresponds to TRBD2 (6 bases). The CDR3 is made up of 15 amino acids. The germline V gene has CDR1 LGHDT and CDR2 YNNKEL (reference sequence). V shed 3 bases and J shed 6 bases, with 14 bases lying between them. The CDR3 coding sequence is TGTGCCAGCAGCCACCTCTTGCGGGGAGCCGGGGAGCTGTTTTTT. Translation: CASSHLLRGAGELFF.

This sequence joins TRBV6-5 and TRBJ2-1; D is unresolved. The CDR3 has 13 amino acids. Looked up from germline, CDR1 is MNHEY and CDR2 is SVGAGI. The ends were cut back, 6 bases at V and 7 bases at J, with 13 bases in the middle. The CDR3 DNA is TGTGCCAGCAGCAGACTGGAAGCAAATGAGCAGTTCTTC. Translating it yields CASSRLEANEQFF.

The genes are TRBV6-5 and TRBJ1-1; D call uncertain. This CDR3 is 11 amino acids long. Per germline, CDR1 MNHEY and CDR2 SVGAGI. The V end lost 7 bases, the J end lost 7 bases, and 10 bases lay between the germline ends. The CDR3 nucleotides are TGTGCCAGCACCCTGCGCATTGAAGCTTTCTTT. This encodes CASTLRIEAFF.

The chain links TRBV7-2 to TRBJ1-3; 7 bases map to TRBD1. The CDR3 runs to 16 residues. After removal of 5 bases from V and 0 bases from J, the junction contained 7 bases not matched to a gene. Germline CDR1 reads SGHTA; CDR2 reads FQGNSA. The chain's CDR3 is CASSIGRTGSGNTIYF. Written as DNA, the CDR3 is TGTGCCAGCAGCATTGGCCGGACAGGCTCTGGAAACACCATATATTTT. The variable domain in full, completed from reference TRBV7-2 and TRBJ1-3, reads GAGVSQSPSNKVTEKGKDVELRCDPISGHTALYWYRQSLGQGLEFLIYFQGNSAPDKSGLPSDRFSAERTGGSVSTLTIQRTQQEDSAVYLCASSIGRTGSGNTIYFGEGSWLTVV.

This clone came up a few times. The genes are TRBV28 and TRBJ1-4; 7 bases line up with TRBD1. The junction had 1 base not matched to a gene; V was cut back by 5 bases and J by 1 base. The V gene's germline CDR1 is MDHEN and CDR2 SYDVKM. CDR3 length: 14 residues. The CDR3 coding sequence is TGTGCCAGCAGTGCAGGGGGAACTAATGAAAAACTGTTTTTT. Its translation: CASSAGGTNEKLFF.

The chain recombines TRBV10-3 with TRBJ2-2, with TRBD1 matching 7 bases. CDR1 and CDR2 from the germline V gene are ENHRY and SYGVKD. V lost 7 bases, J lost 2 bases, and 4 bases stayed unmatched. The CDR3 loop spans 14 amino acids. The CDR3 DNA is TGTGCCATCACCGAGGGGGCTAACACCGGGGAGCTGTTTTTT. Protein product: CAITEGANTGELFF.

The table lists this clone with a count of one. V gene TRBV7-9 combines with J gene TRBJ1-2, with TRBD1 identical over 8 bases. The V and J ends lost 7 bases and 6 bases, in that order; junction bases with no gene match: 13. The germline V gene encodes CDR1 SEHNR and CDR2 FQNEAQ (reference sequence). The CDR3 contains 15 residues. The CDR3: CASTQSRGRIDGYTF. The CDR3 DNA is TGTGCCAGCACCCAATCCAGGGGGCGGATTGATGGCTACACCTTC.

The V and J genes are TRBV14 and TRBJ2-7; D is perhaps TRBD2 (5 bases). Germline CDR1 is SGHDN and CDR2 is FVKESK. V was trimmed by 5 bases and J by 3 bases, leaving 11 bases between them. The CDR3 spans 13 residues. The CDR3 here is CASSGLGFYEQYF. The CDR3 DNA is TGTGCCAGCAGCGGACTGGGGTTCTACGAGCAGTACTTC.

This clone was counted a single time. This sequence joins TRBV6-5 and TRBJ1-6; 9 nucleotides line up with TRBD1. Looked up from germline, CDR1 is MNHEY and CDR2 is SVGAGI. The CDR3 is 16 residues long. Trimming removed 4 bases from V and 7 bases from J; junction bases left unmatched: 8. The CDR3 DNA reads as TGTGCCAGCAGTTCCTATGGGACAGGGAGAAATTCACCCCTCCACTTT. Translated: CASSSYGTGRNSPLHF.

This chain uses TRBV13 with TRBJ2-2, with TRBD1 as a possible D gene (6 bases). Germline V CDR1 and CDR2: PRHDT, FYEKMQ (reference sequence). CDR3 length: 14 residues. The germline V and J ends were trimmed by 5 bases and 1 base, with 8 bases remaining between them. The CDR3 bases are TGTGCCAGCAGCACGGGACAGAACACCGGGGAGCTGTTTTTT. Protein product: CASSTGQNTGELFF.

This sequence joins TRBV2 and TRBJ2-1, with D possibly being TRBD1 (6 bases). Germline CDR1 reads SNHLY; CDR2 reads FYNNEI. This CDR3 comprises 15 residues. Trimming took off 7 bases at V and 4 bases at J, with 17 bases between the two ends. This chain's CDR3 is CASTKGAGVYNEQFF. The CDR3 bases are TGTGCCAGCACCAAAGGGGCAGGGGTTTACAATGAGCAGTTCTTC.

The genes are TRBV5-6 and TRBJ2-5, with 10 bases fitting TRBD2. The CDR3 loop spans 17 amino acids. CDR1 is SGHDT and CDR2 is YYEEEE in the germline V gene. Trimming removed 2 bases from V and 1 base from J; junction bases left unmatched: 8. The CDR3 region is CASSLPGLAFVQETQYF. As DNA, the CDR3 is TGTGCCAGCAGCTTACCGGGACTAGCGTTCGTCCAAGAGACCCAGTACTTC.

The rearrangement links TRBV5-1 to TRBJ2-7, with D possibly matching TRBD1 (5 bases). The germline V and J ends were trimmed by 0 bases and 5 bases, with 15 bases remaining between them. CDR1 and CDR2 (germline): SGHRS, YFSETQ. The CDR3 has 15 residues. The DNA for the CDR3 is TGCGCCAGCAGCTTGGACAGGCCCTCTGTGAACGAGCAGTACTTC. Protein: CASSLDRPSVNEQYF.

This chain uses TRBV6-5 with TRBJ2-7; 7 nucleotides agree with TRBD1. This CDR3 is 11 amino acids long. Germline CDR1 MNHEY, CDR2 SVGAGI. Trimming removed 8 bases from V and 4 bases from J; junction bases left unmatched: 2. The CDR3 is CASGTAYEQYF. Written as DNA, the CDR3 is TGTGCCAGCGGGACAGCTTACGAGCAGTACTTC.